This TCR beta chain was identified during a study of tumor and adjacent non-tumor tissue in lung cancer. There are 12 residues in the CDR3. CDR1 and CDR2 (germline): SGHDT, YYEEEE. The template was RNA from unsorted bulk tissue. More than 3 cm separated this lung sample from the edge of the tumor. Findings and caveats of the study: Tumor TCR diversity, when higher, was linked to shorter survival. Normal lung showed higher cumulative top 100 clone frequency than tumor. TCR diversity was significantly greater in tumor than normal lung tissue.

As to this clonotype: What it recognizes is unknown. At one end the junction does not follow the germline gene, possibly because of a read error.

TCRbeta libraries were built with three rounds of nested PCR, modified from ARM-PCR. One entry per CDR3 protein results from TCRdb running MiXCR on the multiplex PCR reads. The sample records 100,000 or so distinct CDR3 sequences, approximately 65% being singletons. The chain joins TRBV5-6 to TRBJ1-1, with D hard to call. This receptor was taken from a man aged 25-45 years with non-small cell lung cancer. The sequenced sample was distant non-tumor lung tissue. The CDR3 DNA is TGTGCCAGCAACTATACCAACATTGAAGCTTTCTTT. Translation gives CASNYTNIEAFF.